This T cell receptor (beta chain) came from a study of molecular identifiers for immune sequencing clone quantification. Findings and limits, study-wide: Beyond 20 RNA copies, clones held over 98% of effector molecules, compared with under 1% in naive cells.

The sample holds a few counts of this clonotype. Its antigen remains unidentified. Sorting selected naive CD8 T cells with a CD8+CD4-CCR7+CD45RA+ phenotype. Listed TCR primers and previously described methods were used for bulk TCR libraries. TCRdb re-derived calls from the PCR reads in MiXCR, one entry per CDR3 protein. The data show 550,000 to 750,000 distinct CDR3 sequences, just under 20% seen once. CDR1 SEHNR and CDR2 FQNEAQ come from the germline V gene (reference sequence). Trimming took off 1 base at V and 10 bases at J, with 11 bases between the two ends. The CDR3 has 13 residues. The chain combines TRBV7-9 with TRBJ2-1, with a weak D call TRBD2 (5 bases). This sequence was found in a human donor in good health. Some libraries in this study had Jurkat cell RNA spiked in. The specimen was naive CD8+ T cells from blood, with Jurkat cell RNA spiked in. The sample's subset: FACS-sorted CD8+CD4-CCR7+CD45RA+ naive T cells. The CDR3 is CASSLEWRNEQFF. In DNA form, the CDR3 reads TGTGCCAGCAGCTTAGAGTGGAGGAACGAGCAGTTCTTC.